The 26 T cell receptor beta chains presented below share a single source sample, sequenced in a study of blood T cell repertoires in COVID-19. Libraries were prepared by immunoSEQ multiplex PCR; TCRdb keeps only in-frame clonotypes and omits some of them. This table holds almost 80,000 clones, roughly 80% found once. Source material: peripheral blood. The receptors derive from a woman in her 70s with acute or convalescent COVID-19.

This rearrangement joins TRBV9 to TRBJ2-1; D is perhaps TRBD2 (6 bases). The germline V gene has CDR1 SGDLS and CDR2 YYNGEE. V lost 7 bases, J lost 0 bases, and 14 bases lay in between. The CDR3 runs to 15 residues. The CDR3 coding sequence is TGTGCCAGCGGGGTAGCGGTGAGCTCCTACAATGAGCAGTTCTTC. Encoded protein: CASGVAVSSYNEQFF.

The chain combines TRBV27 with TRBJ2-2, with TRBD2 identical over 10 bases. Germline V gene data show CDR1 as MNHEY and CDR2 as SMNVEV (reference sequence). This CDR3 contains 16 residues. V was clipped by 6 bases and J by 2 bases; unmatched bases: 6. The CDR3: CASRSSGRGNTGELFF. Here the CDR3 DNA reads TGTGCCAGCAGATCTAGCGGGAGAGGTAACACCGGGGAGCTGTTTTTT.

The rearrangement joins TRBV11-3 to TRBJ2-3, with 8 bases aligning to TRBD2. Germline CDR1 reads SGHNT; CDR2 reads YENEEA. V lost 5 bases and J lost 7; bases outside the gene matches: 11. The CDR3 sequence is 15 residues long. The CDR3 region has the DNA TGTGCCAGCAGCCTGGGAGCGGGAGAGCGATATACGCAGTATTTT. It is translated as CASSLGAGERYTQYF.

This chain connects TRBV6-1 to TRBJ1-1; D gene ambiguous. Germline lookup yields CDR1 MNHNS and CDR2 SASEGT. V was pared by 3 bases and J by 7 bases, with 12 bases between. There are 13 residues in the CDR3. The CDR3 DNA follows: TGTGCCAGCAGTGAGGCGGGAGAACTTGAAGCTTTCTTT. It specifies CASSEAGELEAFF.

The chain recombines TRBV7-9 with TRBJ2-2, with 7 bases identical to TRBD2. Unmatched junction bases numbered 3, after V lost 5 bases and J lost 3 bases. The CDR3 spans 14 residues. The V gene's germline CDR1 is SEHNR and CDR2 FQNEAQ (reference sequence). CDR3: CASSPREYTGELFF. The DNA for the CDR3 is TGTGCCAGCAGCCCGCGGGAGTACACCGGGGAGCTGTTTTTT.

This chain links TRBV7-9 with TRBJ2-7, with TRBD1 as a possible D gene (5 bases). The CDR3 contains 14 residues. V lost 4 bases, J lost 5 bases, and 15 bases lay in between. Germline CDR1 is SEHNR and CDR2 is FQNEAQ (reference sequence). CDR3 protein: CASSYLTGFHEQYF. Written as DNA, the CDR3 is TGTGCCAGCAGCTACTTAACAGGATTCCACGAGCAGTACTTC.

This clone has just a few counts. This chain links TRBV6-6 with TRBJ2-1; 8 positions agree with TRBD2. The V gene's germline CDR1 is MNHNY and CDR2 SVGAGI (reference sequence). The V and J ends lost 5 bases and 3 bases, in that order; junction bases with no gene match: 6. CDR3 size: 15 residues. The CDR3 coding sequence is TGTGCCAGCAGTCCCGGGGGGGGTTACTACAATGAGCAGTTCTTC. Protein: CASSPGGGYYNEQFF.

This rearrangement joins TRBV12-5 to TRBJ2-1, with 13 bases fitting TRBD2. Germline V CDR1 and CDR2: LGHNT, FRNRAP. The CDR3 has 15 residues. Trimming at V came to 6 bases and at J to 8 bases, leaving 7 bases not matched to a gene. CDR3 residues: CASGSLAGGPDEQFF. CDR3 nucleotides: TGTGCTAGTGGCTCACTAGCGGGAGGGCCCGATGAGCAGTTCTTC.

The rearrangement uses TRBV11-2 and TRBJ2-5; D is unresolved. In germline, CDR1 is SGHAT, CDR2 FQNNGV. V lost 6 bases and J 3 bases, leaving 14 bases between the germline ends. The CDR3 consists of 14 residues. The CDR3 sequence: CASRWSFVEETQYF. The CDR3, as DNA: TGTGCCAGCAGGTGGTCTTTTGTAGAAGAGACCCAGTACTTC.

The DNA of the CDR3 is TGCGCCAGCAGCTCAACAGGGGACTCTGGAAACACCATATATTTT. Encoded protein: CASSSTGDSGNTIYF. V is TRBV5-1 and J is TRBJ1-3; 7 bases are a match to TRBD1. The CDR3 has 15 residues. Unmatched junction bases numbered 3, after V lost 3 bases and J lost 0 bases. CDR1 and CDR2 (germline): SGHRS, YFSETQ.

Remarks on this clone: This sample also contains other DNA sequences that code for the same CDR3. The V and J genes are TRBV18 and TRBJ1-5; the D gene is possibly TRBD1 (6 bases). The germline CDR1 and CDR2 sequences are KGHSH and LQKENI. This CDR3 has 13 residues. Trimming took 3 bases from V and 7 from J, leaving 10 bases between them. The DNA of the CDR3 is TGTGCCAGCTCACCCGACAGGAACCAGCCCCAGCATTTT. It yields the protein CASSPDRNQPQHF.

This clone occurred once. CDR3 region: CASSAQGFYGYTF. DNA of the CDR3: TGTGCCAGCAGTGCTCAGGGTTTCTATGGCTACACCTTC. The rearrangement links TRBV2 to TRBJ1-2; D is possibly TRBD1 (5 bases). Trimming left V 4 bases short and J 4 bases short, with 10 bases between. The CDR3 sequence is 13 residues long. Germline V gives CDR1 SNHLY, CDR2 FYNNEI. The entire variable domain, with the rest obtained from reference TRBV2 and TRBJ1-2, is as follows: EPEVTQTPSHQVTQMGQEVILRCVPISNHLYFYWYRQILGQKVEFLVSFYNNEISEKSEIFDDQFSVERPDGSNFTLKIRSTKLEDSAMYFCASSAQGFYGYTFGSGTRLTVV.

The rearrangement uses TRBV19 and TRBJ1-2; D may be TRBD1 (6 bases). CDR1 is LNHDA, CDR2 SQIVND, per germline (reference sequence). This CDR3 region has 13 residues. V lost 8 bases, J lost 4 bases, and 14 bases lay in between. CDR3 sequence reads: CASGRRGFYGYTF. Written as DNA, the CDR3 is TGTGCCAGTGGCCGCAGGGGTTTCTATGGCTACACCTTC.

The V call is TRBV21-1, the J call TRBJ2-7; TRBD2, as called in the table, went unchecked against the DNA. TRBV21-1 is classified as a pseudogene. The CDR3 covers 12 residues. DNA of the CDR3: TGCCCCCGGAGGGTCTCGGACTACGAGCAGTACTTC. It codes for CPRRVSDYEQYF.

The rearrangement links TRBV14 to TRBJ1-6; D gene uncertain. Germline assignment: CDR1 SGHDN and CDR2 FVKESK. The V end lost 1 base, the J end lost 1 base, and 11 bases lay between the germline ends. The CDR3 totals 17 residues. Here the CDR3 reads CASSQVAGSSYNSPLHF. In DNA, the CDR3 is TGTGCCAGCAGCCAAGTAGCGGGCAGTTCCTATAATTCACCCCTCCACTTT.

CDR3 loop: CASSAPGTGSYEQYF. DNA of the CDR3: TGTGCCAGCAGCGCCCCCGGGACAGGGTCGTACGAGCAGTACTTC. The V and J genes are TRBV11-2 and TRBJ2-7; 9 bases are a match to TRBD1. Germline V gene lookup returns CDR1 SGHAT and CDR2 FQNNGV. The CDR3 has 15 amino acids. J lost 4 bases, V lost 5 bases, and 9 bases had no gene match. Full variable domain (missing parts from reference TRBV11-2 and TRBJ2-7): EAGVAQSPRYKIIEKRQSVAFWCNPISGHATLYWYQQILGQGPKLLIQFQNNGVVDDSQLPKDRFSAERLKGVDSTLKIQPAKLEDSAVYLCASSAPGTGSYEQYFGPGTRLTVT.

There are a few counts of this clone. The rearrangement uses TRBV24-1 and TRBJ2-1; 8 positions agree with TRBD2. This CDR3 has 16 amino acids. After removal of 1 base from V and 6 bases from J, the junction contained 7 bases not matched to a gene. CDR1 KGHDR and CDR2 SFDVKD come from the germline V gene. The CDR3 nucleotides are TGTGCCACCAGTGATTTAAGTAGCGGGATTGGCAATGAGCAGTTCTTC. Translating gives CATSDLSSGIGNEQFF.

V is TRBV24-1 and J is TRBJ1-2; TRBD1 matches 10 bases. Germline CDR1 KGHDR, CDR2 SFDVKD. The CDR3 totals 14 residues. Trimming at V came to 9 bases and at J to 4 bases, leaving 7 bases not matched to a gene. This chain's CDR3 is CATSSGQGTYGYTF. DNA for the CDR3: TGTGCCACCTCCTCGGGACAGGGGACCTATGGCTACACCTTC.

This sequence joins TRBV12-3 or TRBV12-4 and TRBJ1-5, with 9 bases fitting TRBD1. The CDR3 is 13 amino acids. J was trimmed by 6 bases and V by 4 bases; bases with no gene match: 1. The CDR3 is CASSSTGGQPQHF. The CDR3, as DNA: TGTGCCAGCAGTTCGACAGGGGGTCAGCCCCAGCATTTT.

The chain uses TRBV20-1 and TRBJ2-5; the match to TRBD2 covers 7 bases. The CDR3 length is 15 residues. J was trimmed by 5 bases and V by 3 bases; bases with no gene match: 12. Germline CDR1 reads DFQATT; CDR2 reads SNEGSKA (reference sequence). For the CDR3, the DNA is TGCAGTGCTAGTCGGGGGGAGGGGCCCGGGGAGACCCAGTACTTC. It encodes CSASRGEGPGETQYF.

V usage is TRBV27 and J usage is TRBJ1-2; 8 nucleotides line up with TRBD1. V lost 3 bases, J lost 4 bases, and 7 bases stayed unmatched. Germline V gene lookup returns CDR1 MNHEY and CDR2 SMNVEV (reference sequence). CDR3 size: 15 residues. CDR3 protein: CASSLGTGGLYGYTF. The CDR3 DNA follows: TGTGCCAGCAGTTTGGGGACAGGCGGTCTCTATGGCTACACCTTC.

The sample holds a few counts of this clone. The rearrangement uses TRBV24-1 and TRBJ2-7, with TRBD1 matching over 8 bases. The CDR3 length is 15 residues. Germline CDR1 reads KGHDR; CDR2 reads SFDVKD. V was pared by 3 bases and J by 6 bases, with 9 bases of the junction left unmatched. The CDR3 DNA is TGTGCCACCAGTGATGAATCAGGGGGCTCCGGCGAGCAGTACTTC. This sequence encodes CATSDESGGSGEQYF.

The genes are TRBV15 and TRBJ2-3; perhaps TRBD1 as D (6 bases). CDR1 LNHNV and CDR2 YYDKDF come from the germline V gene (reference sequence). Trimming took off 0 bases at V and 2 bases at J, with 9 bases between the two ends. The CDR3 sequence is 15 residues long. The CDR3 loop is CATSRDWGHTDTQYF. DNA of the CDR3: TGTGCCACCAGCAGAGATTGGGGACACACAGATACGCAGTATTTT.

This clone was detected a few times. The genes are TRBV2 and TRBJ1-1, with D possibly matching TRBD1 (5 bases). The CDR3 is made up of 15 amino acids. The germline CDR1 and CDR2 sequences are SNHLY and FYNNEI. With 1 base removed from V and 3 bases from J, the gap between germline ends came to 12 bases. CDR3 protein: CASSEGIWGDTEAFF. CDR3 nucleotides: TGTGCCAGCAGTGAAGGTATCTGGGGGGACACTGAAGCTTTCTTT.

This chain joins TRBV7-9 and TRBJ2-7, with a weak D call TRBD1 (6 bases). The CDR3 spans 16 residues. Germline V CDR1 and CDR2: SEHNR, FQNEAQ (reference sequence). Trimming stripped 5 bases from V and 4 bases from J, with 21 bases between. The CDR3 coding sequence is TGTGCCAGCAGCCGGGACACCAAACAACTGCATTACGAGCAGTACTTC. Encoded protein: CASSRDTKQLHYEQYF.

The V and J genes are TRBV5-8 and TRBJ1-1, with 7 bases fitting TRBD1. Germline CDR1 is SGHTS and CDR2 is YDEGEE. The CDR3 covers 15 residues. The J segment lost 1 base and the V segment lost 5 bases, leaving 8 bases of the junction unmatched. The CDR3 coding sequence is TGTGCCAGCAGATTCAGGGGGAACACGAACACTGAAGCTTTCTTT. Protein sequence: CASRFRGNTNTEAFF.